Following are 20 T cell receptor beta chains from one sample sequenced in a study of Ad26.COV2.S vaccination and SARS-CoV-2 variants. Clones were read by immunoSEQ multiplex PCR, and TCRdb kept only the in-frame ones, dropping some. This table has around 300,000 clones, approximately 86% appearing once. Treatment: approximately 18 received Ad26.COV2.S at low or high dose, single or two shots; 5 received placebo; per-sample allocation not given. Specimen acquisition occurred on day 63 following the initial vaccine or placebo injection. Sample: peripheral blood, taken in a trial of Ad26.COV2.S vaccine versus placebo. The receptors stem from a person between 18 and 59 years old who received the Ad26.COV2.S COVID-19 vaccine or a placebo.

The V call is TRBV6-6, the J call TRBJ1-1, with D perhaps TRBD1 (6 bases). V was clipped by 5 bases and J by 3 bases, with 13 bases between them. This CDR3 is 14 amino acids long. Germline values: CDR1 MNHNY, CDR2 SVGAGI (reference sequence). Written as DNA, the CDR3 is TGTGCCAGCAGTGTTGTGGGGGGCGACACTGAAGCTTTCTTT. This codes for CASSVVGGDTEAFF.

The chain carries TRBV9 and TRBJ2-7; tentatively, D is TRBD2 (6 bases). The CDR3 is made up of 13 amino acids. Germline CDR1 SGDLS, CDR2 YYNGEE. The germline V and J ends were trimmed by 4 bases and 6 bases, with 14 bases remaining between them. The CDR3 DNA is TGTGCCAGCAGCAGCCTTTGGGGAGGCGAGCAGTACTTC. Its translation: CASSSLWGGEQYF.

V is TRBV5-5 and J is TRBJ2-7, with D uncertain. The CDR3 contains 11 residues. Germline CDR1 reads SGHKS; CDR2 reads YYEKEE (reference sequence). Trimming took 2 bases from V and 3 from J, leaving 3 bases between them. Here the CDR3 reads CASSFLYEQYF. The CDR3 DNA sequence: TGTGCCAGCAGCTTCCTCTACGAGCAGTACTTC. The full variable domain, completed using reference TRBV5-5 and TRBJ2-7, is DAGVTQSPTHLIKTRGQQVTLRCSPISGHKSVSWYQQVLGQGPQFIFQYYEKEERGRGNFPDRFSARQFPNYSSELNVNALLLGDSALYLCASSFLYEQYFGPGTRLTVT.

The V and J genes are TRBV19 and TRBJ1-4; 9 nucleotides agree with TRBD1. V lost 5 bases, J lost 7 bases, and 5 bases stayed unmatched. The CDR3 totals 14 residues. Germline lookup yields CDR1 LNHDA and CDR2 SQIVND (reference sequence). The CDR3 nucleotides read TGTGCCAGTAGTTCGGGACAGGGCGGTGAAAAACTGTTTTTT. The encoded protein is CASSSGQGGEKLFF. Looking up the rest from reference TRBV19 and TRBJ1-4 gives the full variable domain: DGGITQSPKYLFRKEGQNVTLSCEQNLNHDAMYWYRQDPGQGLRLIYYSQIVNDFQKGDIAEGYSVSREKKESFPLTVTSAQKNPTAFYLCASSSGQGGEKLFFGSGTQLSVL.

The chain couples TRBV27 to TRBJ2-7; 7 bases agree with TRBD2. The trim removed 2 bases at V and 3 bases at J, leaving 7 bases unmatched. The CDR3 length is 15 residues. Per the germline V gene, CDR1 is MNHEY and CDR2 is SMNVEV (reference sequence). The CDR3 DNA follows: TGTGCCAGCAGTTTAGGGGCGGGAGCCCACTACGAGCAGTACTTC. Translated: CASSLGAGAHYEQYF.

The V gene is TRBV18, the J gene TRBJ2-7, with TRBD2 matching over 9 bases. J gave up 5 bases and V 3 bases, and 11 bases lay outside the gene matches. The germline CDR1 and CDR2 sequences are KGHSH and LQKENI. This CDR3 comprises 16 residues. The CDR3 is CASSPNSGTSFDEQYF. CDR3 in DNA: TGTGCCAGCTCACCGAATTCCGGGACTAGCTTCGACGAGCAGTACTTC.

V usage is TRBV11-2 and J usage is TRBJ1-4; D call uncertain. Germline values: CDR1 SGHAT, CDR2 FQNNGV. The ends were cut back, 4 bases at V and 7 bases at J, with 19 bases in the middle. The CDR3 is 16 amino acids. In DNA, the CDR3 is TGTGCCAGCAGCTCCCCGAGAGGTGGCCCTATTGAAAAACTGTTTTTT. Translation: CASSSPRGGPIEKLFF. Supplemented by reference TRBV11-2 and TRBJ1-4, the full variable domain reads EAGVAQSPRYKIIEKRQSVAFWCNPISGHATLYWYQQILGQGPKLLIQFQNNGVVDDSQLPKDRFSAERLKGVDSTLKIQPAKLEDSAVYLCASSSPRGGPIEKLFFGSGTQLSVL.

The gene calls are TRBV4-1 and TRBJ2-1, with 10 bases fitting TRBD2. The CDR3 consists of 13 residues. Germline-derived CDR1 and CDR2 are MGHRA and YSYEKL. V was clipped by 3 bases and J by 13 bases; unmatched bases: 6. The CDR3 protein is CASSQEAGGPQFF. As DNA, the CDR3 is TGCGCCAGCAGCCAGGAAGCGGGGGGGCCTCAGTTCTTC.

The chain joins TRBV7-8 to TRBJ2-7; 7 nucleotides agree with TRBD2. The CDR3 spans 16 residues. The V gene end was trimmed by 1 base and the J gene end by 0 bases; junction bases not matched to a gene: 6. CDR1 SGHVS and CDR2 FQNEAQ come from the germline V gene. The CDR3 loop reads CASSLDLAVSSYEQYF. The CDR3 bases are TGTGCCAGCAGCTTAGATCTAGCGGTAAGCTCCTACGAGCAGTACTTC.

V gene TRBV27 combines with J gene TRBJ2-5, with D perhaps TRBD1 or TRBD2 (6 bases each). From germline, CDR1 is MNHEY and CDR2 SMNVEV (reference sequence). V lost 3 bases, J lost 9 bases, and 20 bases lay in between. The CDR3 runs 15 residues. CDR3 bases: TGTGCCAGCAGTTTGGCAGGGGCTCCTAGGAGGGCCCAGTACTTC. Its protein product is CASSLAGAPRRAQYF.

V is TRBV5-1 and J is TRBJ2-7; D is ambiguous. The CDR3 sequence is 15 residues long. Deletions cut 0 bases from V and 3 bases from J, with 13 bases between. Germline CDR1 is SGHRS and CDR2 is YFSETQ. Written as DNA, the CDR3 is TGCGCCAGCAGCTTGGAGGTGACGCCTTACTACGAGCAGTACTTC. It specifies CASSLEVTPYYEQYF.

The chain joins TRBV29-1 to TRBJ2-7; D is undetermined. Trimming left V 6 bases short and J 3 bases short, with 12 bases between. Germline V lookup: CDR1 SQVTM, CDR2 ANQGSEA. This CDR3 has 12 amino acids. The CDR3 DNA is TGCAGCGTGGGATTTGACGGCTACGAGCAGTACTTC. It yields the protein CSVGFDGYEQYF.

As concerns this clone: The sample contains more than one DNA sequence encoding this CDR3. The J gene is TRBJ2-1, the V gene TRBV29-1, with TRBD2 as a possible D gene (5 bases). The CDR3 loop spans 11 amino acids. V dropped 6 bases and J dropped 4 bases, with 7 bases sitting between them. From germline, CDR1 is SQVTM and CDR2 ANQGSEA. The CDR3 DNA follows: TGCAGCGTGGGAGCGTACAATGAGCAGTTCTTC. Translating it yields CSVGAYNEQFF.

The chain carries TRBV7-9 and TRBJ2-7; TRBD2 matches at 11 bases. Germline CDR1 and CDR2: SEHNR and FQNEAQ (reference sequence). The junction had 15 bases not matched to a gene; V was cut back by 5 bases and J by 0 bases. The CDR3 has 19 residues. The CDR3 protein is CASSTGQGRLAGPSYEQYF. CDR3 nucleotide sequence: TGTGCCAGCAGCACCGGACAGGGGCGACTAGCGGGGCCCTCCTACGAGCAGTACTTC.

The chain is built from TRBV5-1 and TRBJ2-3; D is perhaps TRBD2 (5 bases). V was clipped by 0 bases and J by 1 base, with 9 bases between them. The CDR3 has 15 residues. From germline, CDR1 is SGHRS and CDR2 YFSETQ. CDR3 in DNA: TGCGCCAGCAGCTTGGCTCTTAGCGGCACAGATACGCAGTATTTT. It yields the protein CASSLALSGTDTQYF.

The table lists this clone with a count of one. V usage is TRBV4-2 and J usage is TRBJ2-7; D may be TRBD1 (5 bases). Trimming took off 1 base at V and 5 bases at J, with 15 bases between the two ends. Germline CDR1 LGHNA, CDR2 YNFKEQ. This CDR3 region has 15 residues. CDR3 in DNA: TGTGCCAGCAGCCAAGCAGGCAGCAGCAGGGACGAGCAGTACTTC. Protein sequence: CASSQAGSSRDEQYF.

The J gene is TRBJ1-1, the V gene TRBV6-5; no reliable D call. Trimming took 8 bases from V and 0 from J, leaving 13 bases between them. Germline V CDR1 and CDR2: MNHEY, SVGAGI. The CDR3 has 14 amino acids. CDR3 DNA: TGTGCCAGCCTAAACCCGCTCATGAACACTGAAGCTTTCTTT. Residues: CASLNPLMNTEAFF.

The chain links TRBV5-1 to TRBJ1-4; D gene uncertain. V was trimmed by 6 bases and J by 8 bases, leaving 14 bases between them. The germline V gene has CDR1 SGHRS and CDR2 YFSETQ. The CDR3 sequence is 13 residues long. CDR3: CASMDPGDEKLFF. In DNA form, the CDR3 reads TGCGCCAGCATGGACCCGGGCGACGAAAAACTGTTTTTT.

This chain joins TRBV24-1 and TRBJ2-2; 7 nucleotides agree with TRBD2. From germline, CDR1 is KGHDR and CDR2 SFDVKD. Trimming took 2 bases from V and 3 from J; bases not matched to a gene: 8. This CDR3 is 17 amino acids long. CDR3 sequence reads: CATSDSLGRGHTGELFF. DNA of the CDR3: TGTGCCACCAGTGATTCCCTGGGGAGGGGCCACACCGGGGAGCTGTTTTTT.

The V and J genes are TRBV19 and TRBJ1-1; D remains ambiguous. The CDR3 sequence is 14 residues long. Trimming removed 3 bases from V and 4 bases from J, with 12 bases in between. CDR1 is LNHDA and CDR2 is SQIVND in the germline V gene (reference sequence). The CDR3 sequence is CASSIPRTSTEAFF. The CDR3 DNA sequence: TGTGCCAGTAGTATTCCCAGGACGAGCACTGAAGCTTTCTTT.